One and the same sample provided the 13 T cell receptor beta chains below, sequenced in a study of cytomegalovirus exposure and HLA in healthy donors. In the PCR, 60 Vbeta and 13 Jbeta primers were used. Sequenced by immunoSEQ multiplex PCR; TCRdb stores in-frame clones only, minus some. In the table there are 75,000 to 80,000 clones, roughly 76% of which are singletons. Sequencing was carried out using PBMCs. The source of these receptors is a male donor in good health and CMV-seropositive.

This clone was seen more than once but under ten times. The chain couples TRBV7-2 to TRBJ2-3; TRBD2 agrees at 8 bases. The germline V gene has CDR1 SGHTA and CDR2 FQGNSA. The CDR3 length is 15 residues. Germline trimming cut 0 bases from V and 10 bases from J; bases unmatched to any gene: 9. This CDR3 reads CASSLAGSGGPSQYF. The CDR3 nucleotides are TGTGCCAGCAGCTTAGCGGGCAGCGGGGGCCCGTCGCAGTATTTT. The whole variable domain, remainder taken from reference TRBV7-2 and TRBJ2-3, is GAGVSQSPSNKVTEKGKDVELRCDPISGHTALYWYRQSLGQGLEFLIYFQGNSAPDKSGLPSDRFSAERTGGSVSTLTIQRTQQEDSAVYLCASSLAGSGGPSQYFGPGTRLTVL.

This chain links TRBV19 with TRBJ1-2; 8 bases match TRBD1. V lost 7 bases and J lost 8; bases outside the gene matches: 12. Germline CDR1 and CDR2: LNHDA and SQIVND (reference sequence). The CDR3 is made up of 14 amino acids. The DNA for the CDR3 is TGTGCCAGTACGGTGGGCAGGGGGCAGTCGGGCTACACCTTC. Protein product: CASTVGRGQSGYTF.

The V call is TRBV7-9, the J call TRBJ1-4; D perhaps matches TRBD1 (6 bases). Germline lookup yields CDR1 SEHNR and CDR2 FQNEAQ (reference sequence). Deletions cut 5 bases from V and 4 bases from J, with 20 bases between. CDR3 length equals 17 residues. The CDR3 coding sequence is TGTGCCAGCAGCCGAACAAAGCGAGGACAGATTAATGAAAAACTGTTTTTT. Amino acid sequence: CASSRTKRGQINEKLFF.

V is TRBV7-7 and J is TRBJ1-1; 7 bases fit TRBD1. The CDR3 covers 16 residues. Germline lookup yields CDR1 SSHAT and CDR2 FNYEAQ (reference sequence). With V trimmed by 5 bases and J by 2 bases, 11 bases remained unmatched. CDR3 residues: CASSPYLTGSNTEAFF. The CDR3 region has the DNA TGTGCCAGCAGCCCATATTTGACAGGGAGTAACACTGAAGCTTTCTTT.

This chain joins TRBV30 and TRBJ1-6, with D hard to call. The length of the CDR3 is 17 residues. CDR1 and CDR2 from the germline V gene are GTSNPN and SVGIG (reference sequence). Trimming pared 0 bases from V and 7 bases from J, leaving 19 bases between. The CDR3 coding sequence is TGTGCCTGGAGTGTGGCCCGGTCACCCGGGAGCAATTCACCCCTCCACTTT. The encoded protein is CAWSVARSPGSNSPLHF.

The chain recombines TRBV7-3 with TRBJ2-3; 13 positions match TRBD2. This CDR3 has 19 amino acids. The V and J ends lost 0 bases and 5 bases, in that order; junction bases with no gene match: 11. Germline CDR1 is SGHTA and CDR2 is FQGTGA. This CDR3 reads CASSLTAIDRLAGGDTQYF. CDR3 coding DNA: TGTGCCAGCAGCTTAACCGCGATCGACAGACTAGCGGGGGGAGATACGCAGTATTTT.

The chain uses TRBV29-1 and TRBJ1-2, with D maybe TRBD1 (5 bases). V shed 1 base and J shed 8 bases, with 11 bases lying between them. The CDR3 runs 12 residues. Germline assignment: CDR1 SQVTM and CDR2 ANQGSEA. DNA of the CDR3: TGCAGCGTTGAAGGCAGGGTAGGCGGCTACACCTTC. Translated, it gives CSVEGRVGGYTF.

This clone has just one count. The J gene is TRBJ2-1, the V gene TRBV7-9, with 14 bases lining up with TRBD2. Germline CDR1 is SEHNR and CDR2 is FQNEAQ (reference sequence). The V and J ends lost 5 bases and 0 bases, in that order; junction bases with no gene match: 3. This CDR3 is built from 17 residues. CDR3 sequence: CASSTGTSGSSYNEQFF. In DNA, the CDR3 is TGTGCCAGCAGCACCGGGACTAGCGGGAGCTCCTACAATGAGCAGTTCTTC.

The chain is built from TRBV5-4 and TRBJ1-1; D possibly corresponds to TRBD1 (6 bases). Germline CDR1 SGHNT, CDR2 YYREEE (reference sequence). The V end was cut by 6 bases, the J end by 1 base, with 16 bases between. The CDR3 is 15 amino acids. This CDR3 reads CASTTPGARNTEAFF. Here the CDR3 DNA reads TGTGCCAGCACCACCCCAGGGGCGAGGAACACTGAAGCTTTCTTT.

The CDR3 DNA is TGTGCCAGCAGCGTAGCTCCAGGGCCCTACGAGCAGTACTTC. It codes for CASSVAPGPYEQYF. The rearrangement joins TRBV9 to TRBJ2-7, with a tentative D call TRBD1 (5 bases). Germline loops: CDR1 SGDLS, CDR2 YYNGEE. V was shortened by 0 bases and J by 2 bases, with 9 bases between the two germline ends. This CDR3 is 14 amino acids long.

The chain combines TRBV28 with TRBJ2-5, with a tentative D call TRBD1 (5 bases). CDR1 is MDHEN, CDR2 SYDVKM, per germline. The CDR3 totals 15 residues. Trimming pared 2 bases from V and 2 bases from J, leaving 12 bases between. This chain's CDR3 is CASSLTDRHQETQYF. The CDR3 nucleotides are TGTGCCAGCAGTTTAACCGACAGACATCAAGAGACCCAGTACTTC.

The rearrangement uses TRBV30 and TRBJ2-7; possible D gene TRBD2, 6 bases. Trimming removed 3 bases at V and 2 bases at J, with 8 bases between. Germline V gene sequence: CDR1 GTSNPN, CDR2 SVGIG (reference sequence). This CDR3 has 12 residues. In nucleotides, the CDR3 is TGTGCCTGGAGGGGGGGAACCTACGAGCAGTACTTC. The encoded protein is CAWRGGTYEQYF.

This chain uses TRBV5-1 with TRBJ2-3, with TRBD2 matching over 14 bases. Germline CDR1 and CDR2: SGHRS and YFSETQ. J lost 2 bases, V lost 4 bases, and 6 bases had no gene match. The CDR3 runs 17 residues. CDR3 sequence reads: CASSPRLAGGLTDTQYF. The CDR3 DNA reads TGCGCCAGCAGCCCACGACTAGCGGGGGGGCTCACAGATACGCAGTATTTT.